The clone carrying this T cell receptor beta chain was picked up one time. The data originate from a study of shared clonotypes between healthy human individuals. Study processing details: ImmunoSEQ supplied junction-only sequences lacking quality scores, so filtering was different. The protocol was immunoSEQ multiplex PCR, while the TCRdb copy is restricted to in-frame clones and leaves out a portion. V and J calls and clone size are copied from that table; D and trimming were computed from the DNA. The table shows about a million clones, with about 72% occurring only once. V dropped 6 bases and J dropped 5; count of bases not matched to a gene: 14. Germline V gene lookup returns CDR1 MDHEN and CDR2 SYDVKM. CDR3 length equals 18 residues.

The gene calls are TRBV28 and TRBJ1-5, with 12 bases identical to TRBD1. Sequenced input: memory CD4+ T cells from PBMCs. Described subset: CD45RA-negative fraction. The TCR comes from a man younger than 35 in good health. Some clones in this sample may be carry-over from other donors' samples. In DNA form, the CDR3 reads TGTGCCAGCAGCTTAGCGGGACAGGGGGCTTTTGGGGATCAGCCCCAGCATTTT. This translates into CASSLAGQGAFGDQPQHF.